A single TCR beta chain is shown here with its context. Its antigen is unidentified. The data were obtained in a study of cytomegalovirus exposure and HLA in healthy donors. The repertoire was sequenced with immunoSEQ multiplex PCR; TCRdb's copy has only in-frame clones and lacks some. The sample lists hundreds of thousands of clones, 80% to 95% seen once, with approximately 3% in the top ten. Study findings and constraints: Three of the chains that were CMV-associated were confirmed in vitro to be specific for CMV antigens. In a later analysis, first-cohort TCR clusters were found to tend to co-occur in the 90 to 150 validation repertoires.

The CDR3 is 11 amino acids. Trimming left V 6 bases short and J 8 bases short, with 11 bases between. The germline gives CDR1 DFQATT, CDR2 SNEGSKA (reference sequence). The sequence was obtained from a woman aged 25 to 39 in good health and CMV-seronegative. Sequenced sample: PBMCs. The rearrangement links TRBV20-1 to TRBJ2-1, with D hard to call. CDR3 residues: CSAPRRDEQFF. CDR3 in DNA: TGCAGTGCCCCTCGTCGCGATGAGCAGTTCTTC.